This TCR beta chain was retrieved from a study of blood T cell repertoires in COVID-19 (dated by TCRdb to 2020 to 2022). About the investigation overall: The collaborator samples originated in the United States, Italy and Spain and spanned the acute and convalescent phases of COVID-19. The material from the prospective study consisted of cDNA or gDNA derived from T cells, B-cell-depleted T cells, or PBMCs. Subjects who had been exposed to COVID-19, were actively infected with it, or had recovered from it provided the deeply sampled blood TCRbeta repertoires that made up the dataset. A freely available public database, intended as a resource for researchers studying the immune response to SARS-CoV-2, is where the repertoires were released. The samples were drawn from two sources: the first 160 participants of the ongoing ImmuneRACE study, and 1,000 to 1,500 subjects contributed by 6 global collaborators. A de-identified subject ID, COVID-19 status, age in years and sex were almost always included in the sample metadata. Where HLA class I and class II types were available, the types were taken from metadata supplied by the sample provider, not from assay-based typing. The research as a whole found: The quantity of clinical and demographic metadata differed by source and by participant and was supplied without curation.

Worth noting for this clone: Its antigen specificity is not known. No qualities accompany the bases; no much larger clone lies one base away.

The immunoSEQ Assay, a bias-controlled multiplex PCR, was used to amplify TCRbeta CDR3 regions from genomic DNA. As for the authors' bioinformatics: The number of nucleated cells in each sample was estimated by amplification of reference gene primers within the assay. Sequence reads were collapsed and filtered to measure the absolute abundance of every unique TCRbeta CDR3 rearrangement. For each sample, productive Simpson clonality was calculated by taking the square root of Simpson's diversity index across productive rearrangements. The table comes from immuneACCESS by way of TCRdb, which keeps in-frame sequences with V and J called. Part of the clones is missing from these tables; in studies checked, under half for an unresolved V gene and the rest for unknown reasons. V, J and clone size reflect that table, while D and trimming were determined from the DNA. A total of 100,000 to 120,000 clones appear in this sample, approximately 90% of them only once. Roughly 3.3% of the sample is in the top ten clones.

Measured from the cysteine to the phenylalanine, the CDR3 is 14 residues long. Only the CDR3 part of the read is kept: 42 bases, read in frame from the first base. A distance of 10 bases separates the germline ends of V and J, which lose 7 bases and 0 bases respectively. CDR1 and CDR2 are read off the germline V gene (reference sequence) as LNHDA and SQIVND. Collaborating institutions collected whole blood in K2EDTA tubes following their own protocols. Collaborator samples were shipped for TCRbeta analysis as frozen whole blood, isolated PBMCs, or DNA extracted from either sample type. The clonotype originates from a woman aged 50 to 60 with acute or convalescent COVID-19. Sequencing input: peripheral blood. The rearranged segments are TRBV19 and TRBJ1-3, with the D gene not clear enough to name. The CDR3 protein sequence reads: CASMSFVSGNTIYF. The sequenced DNA: TGTGCCAGTATGAGCTTTGTCTCTGGAAACACCATATATTTT.